This T cell receptor beta chain was identified during a study of cytomegalovirus exposure and HLA in healthy donors. The CDR3 is 15 residues long. With 10 bases clipped from V and 4 bases from J, the junction kept 7 bases outside the gene matches. The germline gives CDR1 SNHLY, CDR2 FYNNEI. In the PCR, 60 Vbeta and 13 Jbeta primers were used. Profiled with immunoSEQ multiplex PCR; TCRdb holds only in-frame clones, not every one. Among 90,000 to 150,000 clones listed, about 78% were seen once. This clone has only a few counts. The receptor was isolated from a middle-aged woman in good health and CMV-seropositive. The chain links TRBV2 to TRBJ2-5; 15 bases line up with TRBD2. What was sequenced was PBMCs. CDR3 sequence: CAIGTSGGRIETQYF. CDR3 coding DNA: TGTGCCATCGGGACTAGCGGGGGGAGGATAGAGACCCAGTACTTC.